Listed below are T cell receptor beta chains from one sample, sequenced in a study of blood T cell repertoires in COVID-19. Data came from immunoSEQ multiplex PCR; TCRdb stores just in-frame clones and leaves some out. The sample contains 52,000 or so clones, approximately 78% of which appear only once. The specimen sequenced was peripheral blood. The receptors were gathered from a human donor in a cohort sampled during active or convalescent COVID-19. CDR3s include the opening cysteine and the closing phenylalanine or tryptophan. The order of the fields is V gene, D gene, J gene, clone size, CDR3 DNA, CDR3 protein. A D gene is named only where the DNA matches it firmly. Size is stated for part of the rows, as once, few or many counts, or as a class when the clone is expanded.

>TRBV29-1|TRBD1|TRBJ2-1|-
TGCAGTGGAGGGACAGGGGACAATGAGCAGTTCTTC
CSGGTGDNEQFF
>TRBV9|-|TRBJ2-3|-
TGTGCCTGCAGCGTCCACGCGGGGGAGGGGGCAGATACGCAGTATTTT
CACSVHAGEGADTQYF
>TRBV11-2|TRBD2|TRBJ2-5|-
TGTGCCAGCAGCCCTCAGGCTAGCGGGTTAGAGACCCAGTACTTC
CASSPQASGLETQYF
>TRBV7-3|TRBD2|TRBJ2-1|-
TGTGCCAGCAGCTTTAGCGGGGGGCTTGGCAATGAGCAGTTCTTC
CASSFSGGLGNEQFF
>TRBV1|-|TRBJ1-1|once
TGCACCAGCAGCCCCGGACAGGCGAACACTGAAGCTTTCTTT
CTSSPGQANTEAFF
>TRBV3-1/TRBV3-2|-|TRBJ1-6|-
TGTGCCAGTCGGGACATAGATAATTCACCCCTCCACTTT
CASRDIDNSPLHF
>TRBV6-1|TRBD1|TRBJ2-7|-
TGTGCCAGCAGTGAAGGAGCGGGACAGGGGACTCGGGAGCAGTACTTC
CASSEGAGQGTREQYF
>TRBV19|-|TRBJ2-2|once
TGTGCCAGTAGCCAAGGGCGGGGCGGGGTCACCGGGGAGCTGTTTTTT
CASSQGRGGVTGELFF
>TRBV10-3|TRBD2|TRBJ2-2|-
TGTGCCATCAGTGAGCCCAGCGGGGAGAACACCGGGGAGCTGTTTTTT
CAISEPSGENTGELFF
>TRBV15|TRBD1|TRBJ1-2|-
TGTGCCACCAGCAAGGACAGGGTCGGAGGCTACACCTTC
CATSKDRVGGYTF
>TRBV12-5|-|TRBJ1-4|-
TGTGCTAGTGGCTCCCGCCAGTCCCGAGAAAAACTGTTTTTT
CASGSRQSREKLFF
>TRBV30|TRBD1|TRBJ1-1|-
TGTGCCTGGAGTGACCCCCGACAGGGGCACACTGAAGCTTTCTTT
CAWSDPRQGHTEAFF
>TRBV5-1|-|TRBJ1-2|-
TGCGCCAGCTCAGAGCCAGGGGAAATTGGCTACACCTTC
CASSEPGEIGYTF
>TRBV5-1|-|TRBJ1-6|-
TGCGCCAGCAGCGGCCAGGGGAGCGATTCACCCCTCCACTTT
CASSGQGSDSPLHF
>TRBV23-1|-|TRBJ2-5|-
TGCGCCAGCAGTCAATCGTGCATAGGCAGGGAAGAGACCCAGTACTTC
CASSQSCIGREETQYF
>TRBV7-2|TRBD2|TRBJ2-1|-
TGTGCCAGCAGCTTTAGCGGGGGGCCGTCTCACAATGAGCAGTTCTTC
CASSFSGGPSHNEQFF
>TRBV5-5|-|TRBJ2-1|-
TGTGCCAGCAGCTTCACACTTAGCTCCACCTACAATGAGCAGTTCTTC
CASSFTLSSTYNEQFF
>TRBV6-1|-|TRBJ1-5|-
TGTGCCAGCAGTGAAGGGAGACTGAGCAATCAGCCCCAGCATTTT
CASSEGRLSNQPQHF
>TRBV12-5|TRBD1|TRBJ2-1|-
TGTGCTAGTGGTTTGCCGACAGGGGCGAATGAGCAGTTCTTC
CASGLPTGANEQFF
>TRBV11-3|TRBD2|TRBJ2-3|-
TGTGCCAGCAGCCTCAGCGGGGTGAGCACAGATACGCAGTATTTT
CASSLSGVSTDTQYF
>TRBV6-5|-|TRBJ1-6|-
TGTGCCAGCAGTTACTCCCGGCAGGGGAAGAATTCACCCCTCCACTTT
CASSYSRQGKNSPLHF
>TRBV7-7|TRBD2|TRBJ2-5|-
TGTGCTAGCAGCCCCAGCGGGGGGGAGGTTGAGACCCAGTACTTC
CASSPSGGEVETQYF
>TRBV10-3|TRBD2|TRBJ2-3|-
TGTGCCATCAGGGCTAGCGGGGGGTCAGATACGCAGTATTTT
CAIRASGGSDTQYF